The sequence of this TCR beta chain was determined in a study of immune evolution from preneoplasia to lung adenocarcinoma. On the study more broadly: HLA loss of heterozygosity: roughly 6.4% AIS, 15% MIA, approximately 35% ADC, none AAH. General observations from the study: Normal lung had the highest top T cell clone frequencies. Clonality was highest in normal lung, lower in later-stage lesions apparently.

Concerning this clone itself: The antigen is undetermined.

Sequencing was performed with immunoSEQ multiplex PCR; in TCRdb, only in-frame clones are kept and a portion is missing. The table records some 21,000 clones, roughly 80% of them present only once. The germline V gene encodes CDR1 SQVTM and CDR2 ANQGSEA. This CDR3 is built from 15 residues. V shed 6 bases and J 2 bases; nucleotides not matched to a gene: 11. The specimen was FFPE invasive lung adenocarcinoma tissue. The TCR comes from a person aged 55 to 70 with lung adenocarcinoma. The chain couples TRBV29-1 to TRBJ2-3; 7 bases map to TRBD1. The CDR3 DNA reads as TGCAGCGTGCGTAGACAGGACAGGCTCACAGATACGCAGTATTTT. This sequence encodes CSVRRQDRLTDTQYF.